The rows below give T cell receptor beta chains drawn from one sample of a study of tumor-infiltrating lymphocytes in primary liver carcinoma. TCRdb reprocessed the multiplex PCR reads with MiXCR, giving one entry per CDR3 protein. The sample lists roughly 190,000 distinct CDR3 sequences, 85% occurring once. The specimen was tumor tissue from primary liver carcinoma. Every receptor here comes from a man aged 40-49 years with primary liver carcinoma and hepatitis B virus infection. Both conserved end residues are part of each CDR3. Each record gives: V gene, D gene, J gene, clone size, CDR3 protein, CDR3 DNA. D genes are given only for firm matches. A clone size is listed for some rows: how often the clone was seen (once, few, many), or a class if it is expanded.

>TRBV29-1|.|TRBJ2-3|.
CSAQWGVTDTQYF
TGCAGCGCCCAGTGGGGGGTCACAGATACGCAGTATTTT
>TRBV5-4|.|TRBJ2-5|.
CAGCHAYGDETQYF
TGTGCCGGCTGTCATGCGTATGGTGACGAGACCCAGTACTTC
>TRBV11-2|.|TRBJ2-1|.
CTSSLDRGERFYNEQFF
TGTACCAGCAGTTTAGATAGGGGCGAGAGGTTCTACAATGAGCAGTTCTTC
>TRBV14|.|TRBJ2-1|.
CASSQEGQVTGYNEQFF
TGTGCCAGCAGCCAAGAGGGTCAGGTGACAGGATACAACGAGCAGTTCTTC
>TRBV5-8|.|TRBJ1-5|many
CASSSLTAYSNQPQHF
TGTGCCAGCAGCTCTCTGACAGCGTATAGCAATCAGCCCCAGCATTTT
>TRBV12-3/TRBV12-4|TRBD1|TRBJ1-5|once
CVSSIGDSLSNHPQHF
TGTGTCAGCAGTATCGGGGACAGCCTTAGCAATCATCCCCAGCATTTT
>TRBV29-1|.|TRBJ2-1|once
CSVGLLVWVTAEQFF
TGCAGCGTTGGCCTTCTAGTGTGGGTGACCGCTGAGCAGTTCTTC
>TRBV12-3/TRBV12-4|.|TRBJ2-2|.
CASMETSNTGELFF
TGTGCCAGCATGGAAACATCGAACACCGGGGAGCTGTTTTTT
>TRBV29-1|.|TRBJ2-2|.
CSVLDPGPTGELFF
TGCAGTGTCCTCGATCCTGGACCCACCGGGGAGCTGTTTTTT
>TRBV6-6|.|TRBJ1-1|.
CASSCSNAEADIKEASF
TGTGCCAGCAGTTGCTCGAACGCGGAGGCGGACATTAAGGAAGCTTCCTTT
>TRBV4-2|.|TRBJ2-7|.
CASSQGTDSKDYEQYF
TGTGCCAGCAGCCAAGGAACGGACTCAAAAGACTATGAGCAGTACTTC
>TRBV5-5|.|TRBJ2-3|.
CASSFHGLREDTQYF
TGTGCCAGCAGCTTCCACGGACTTAGGGAAGATACGCAGTATTTT
>TRBV28|TRBD1|TRBJ1-2|.
CASRSKGARYGYTF
TGTGCCAGCAGGAGTAAGGGGGCGCGATATGGCTACACCTTC
>TRBV6-2/TRBV6-3|.|TRBJ1-5|medium-sized
CASSYRAEQPQHF
TGTGCCAGCAGTTACCGGGCCGAGCAGCCCCAGCATTTT
>TRBV11-1|TRBD2|TRBJ2-4|.
CASSFAGTSGTKNIQNF
TGTGCCAGCAGCTTTGCCGGGACTAGCGGGACAAAAAACATTCAGAACTTT
>TRBV5-1|.|TRBJ2-6|few
CASSMGRLDGANVLTF
TGCGCCAGCAGCATGGGACGACTTGATGGGGCCAACGTCCTGACTTTC
>TRBV6-5|TRBD2|TRBJ2-7|once
CVTSGTSAAYEQYF
TGTGTCACCAGTGGGACTAGCGCGGCCTACGAGCAGTACTTC
>TRBV6-1|.|TRBJ2-3|.
CTSSDWTDTQYF
TGTACCAGCAGTGATTGGACAGATACGCAGTATTTT
>TRBV6-2/TRBV6-3|TRBD2|TRBJ2-3|.
CASSPKRDGRQYF
TGTGCCAGTAGCCCCAAGCGGGACGGACGGCAGTATTTT
>TRBV11-2|.|TRBJ1-2|.
CANILEGGREIMGYTF
TGTGCCAACATCTTAGAGGGAGGACGGGAGATCATGGGCTACACCTTC
>TRBV6-2/TRBV6-3|.|TRBJ2-3|many
CASSFLGRLGGDTQYF
TGTGCCAGCAGCTTCCTAGGACGGCTTGGGGGAGATACGCAGTATTTT
>TRBV6-5|TRBD2|TRBJ2-1|once
CAGSGGEQFF
TGTGCCGGGAGCGGGGGTGAGCAGTTCTTC
>TRBV10-3|.|TRBJ2-2|.
CAICPGRDLGTGELFF
TGTGCCATCTGTCCGGGACGTGACTTAGGCACCGGGGAGCTCTTTTTT
>TRBV6-6|.|TRBJ1-5|.
CASTQGREGLEQPQHF
TGTGCCAGCACCCAGGGCCGCGAGGGCCTAGAACAGCCCCAGCATTTT
>TRBV11-3|.|TRBJ1-5|.
CASSLDLMMAQPQHF
TGTGCCAGCAGCTTAGATCTGATGATGGCTCAGCCCCAGCATTTT
>TRBV4-2|TRBD2|TRBJ2-1|.
CASCQATSGLSSYNEHFF
TGTGCCAGCTGCCAAGCGACTAGCGGGCTCAGCTCCTACAATGAGCACTTCTTC
>TRBV4-3|TRBD2|TRBJ2-1|once
CASGQDRSGMHNEQLF
TGCGCCAGCGGCCAAGATCGGAGCGGGATGCACAATGAGCAGTTATTC